A selection of T cell receptor beta chains follows, all from one sample in a study of quantifying T cell responses using KT2 cells. TCRdb re-called the UMI-ligation and nested PCR reads through MiXCR, storing one row per CDR3 protein. The table includes tens of thousands of distinct CDR3 sequences, around 10% detected once. The material sequenced was PBMCs spiked with cells of the T cell clone KT2. These receptors all stem from a human donor. Both conserved end residues are part of each CDR3. A D gene is named only where the DNA matches it firmly. Size is stated for part of the rows, as once, few or many counts, or as a class when the clone is expanded.

>.|.|TRBV7-2|TRBJ1-3
CASSPDYRVGNTIYF
TGTGCCAGCAGCCCCGATTACAGGGTGGGAAACACCATATATTTT
>.|TRBD1|TRBV3-1|TRBJ2-7
CASSSRDRAYEQYF
TGTGCCAGCAGCTCCCGGGACAGGGCCTACGAGCAGTACTTC
>.|.|TRBV7-3|TRBJ2-2
CASSISNTGELFF
TGTGCCAGCAGCATTAGTAACACCGGGGAGCTGTTTTTT
>few|TRBD2|TRBV19|TRBJ2-2
CASREAGANTGELFF
TGTGCCAGTAGGGAAGCGGGGGCGAACACCGGGGAGCTGTTTTTT
>.|TRBD2|TRBV20-1|TRBJ2-5
CSARDPLAGGLEETQYF
TGCAGTGCTAGAGATCCCCTAGCGGGGGGGCTTGAGGAGACCCAGTACTTC
>many|.|TRBV4-1|TRBJ1-1
CASSPQVNTEAFF
TGCGCCAGCAGCCCTCAGGTGAACACTGAAGCTTTCTTT
>few|.|TRBV30|TRBJ1-1
CAWRPTGQTEAFF
TGTGCCTGGAGACCCACAGGGCAGACTGAAGCTTTCTTT
>few|.|TRBV7-8|TRBJ2-3
CASRTSRGTDTQYF
TGTGCCAGCAGGACTTCGAGAGGCACAGATACGCAGTATTTT
>few|TRBD1|TRBV11-2|TRBJ2-2
CASSLDGQGAGGELFF
TGTGCCAGCAGCTTAGATGGGCAGGGGGCCGGAGGGGAGCTGTTTTTT
>many|.|TRBV29-1|TRBJ2-5
CSVEAETQYF
TGCAGCGTTGAAGCGGAGACCCAGTACTTC
>.|TRBD1|TRBV9|TRBJ1-6
CASSPRTGLSDSPLHF
TGTGCCAGCAGCCCACGGACAGGGCTTTCCGATTCACCCCTCCACTTT
>.|.|TRBV18|TRBJ2-6
CASSPPGRNQYSGANVLTF
TGTGCCAGCTCACCACCGGGAAGGAATCAATACTCTGGGGCCAACGTCCTGACTTTC
>.|TRBD1|TRBV12-3/TRBV12-4|TRBJ1-1
CASSLTRTGEAFF
TGTGCCAGCAGTTTAACTCGGACAGGAGAAGCTTTCTTT
>.|.|TRBV20-1|TRBJ1-6
CSTPRQQIYNSPLHF
TGCAGTACTCCCCGACAGCAGATATATAATTCACCCCTCCACTTT
>many|.|TRBV19|TRBJ2-5
CASSEDFQETQYF
TGTGCCAGTAGTGAGGACTTCCAAGAGACCCAGTACTTC
>many|.|TRBV20-1|TRBJ2-3
CSADGQLTDTQYF
TGCAGTGCTGACGGACAGCTGACAGATACGCAGTATTTT
>few|.|TRBV7-2|TRBJ2-1
CASSPLRGVGADNEQFF
TGTGCCAGCAGCCCCCTCCGGGGAGTTGGGGCAGACAATGAGCAGTTCTTC
>few|TRBD1|TRBV29-1|TRBJ2-6
CSVGRQGGAGANVLTF
TGCAGCGTTGGGAGACAGGGGGGTGCTGGGGCCAACGTCCTGACTTTC
>few|.|TRBV6-4|TRBJ2-2
CASSVGPTGELFF
TGTGCCAGCAGTGTTGGACCCACCGGGGAGCTGTTTTTT
>.|TRBD1|TRBV27|TRBJ2-3
CASSFPGQGSDTQYF
TGTGCCAGCAGTTTTCCGGGACAGGGGTCAGATACGCAGTATTTT
>few|.|TRBV7-9|TRBJ2-1
CASRGVQEQGNNEQFF
TGTGCCAGCAGAGGAGTCCAGGAACAGGGAAACAATGAGCAGTTCTTC
>few|.|TRBV12-3/TRBV12-4|TRBJ1-6
CASMTVDNSPLHF
TGTGCCAGCATGACCGTAGATAATTCACCCCTCCACTTT
>.|.|TRBV11-2|TRBJ2-1
CASSSIQGSRHNEQFF
TGTGCCAGCAGCTCCATCCAGGGAAGCCGCCACAATGAGCAGTTCTTC
>few|.|TRBV7-8|TRBJ1-5
CASSQQGGTQPQHF
TGTGCCAGCAGCCAGCAAGGAGGGACTCAGCCCCAGCATTTT
>few|TRBD2|TRBV5-4|TRBJ2-5
CASRAGGLETQYF
TGTGCCAGCAGGGCGGGAGGATTGGAGACCCAGTACTTC
>few|TRBD1|TRBV7-2|TRBJ2-7
CASSSSGTVYEQYF
TGTGCCAGCAGCTCCTCCGGGACAGTCTACGAGCAGTACTTC
>few|TRBD1|TRBV6-5|TRBJ2-5
CASNPGQGRETQYF
TGTGCCAGCAATCCGGGACAGGGGAGGGAGACCCAGTACTTC
>many|.|TRBV20-1|TRBJ2-5
CSARGPPGPVETQYF
TGCAGTGCTAGAGGACCCCCGGGCCCCGTGGAGACCCAGTACTTC
>many|.|TRBV6-1|TRBJ1-2
CASSRAGAHGYTF
TGTGCCAGCAGTCGGGCGGGGGCGCATGGCTACACCTTC
>.|.|TRBV5-1|TRBJ1-6
CASSLDGSYNSPLHF
TGCGCCAGCAGCTTGGACGGCTCCTATAATTCACCCCTCCACTTT
>.|.|TRBV18|TRBJ1-1
CASSPASGNTEAFF
TGTGCCAGCTCACCGGCCTCGGGGAACACTGAAGCTTTCTTT